Below are 21 T cell receptor beta chains sequenced from a single sample in a study of control samples from healthy donors and cancer patients. Produced via immunoSEQ multiplex PCR; TCRdb's table is partial and in-frame only. The repertoire holds approximately 170,000 clones, 85% to 90% seen once, with about 1.4% in the top ten. The sample comprised blood. These receptors came from a woman between 45 and 65 years old in good health.

The chain is built from TRBV30 and TRBJ2-1; 7 bases map to TRBD1. There are 13 residues in the CDR3. Germline trimming cut 8 bases from V and 6 bases from J; bases unmatched to any gene: 10. Germline CDR1 is GTSNPN and CDR2 is SVGIG (reference sequence). As DNA, the CDR3 is TGTGCCGGAAGAAGGGACAGTACCAATGAGCAGTTCTTC. Translation: CAGRRDSTNEQFF.

The chain combines TRBV28 with TRBJ2-1; 7 bases match TRBD1. Trimming at V came to 5 bases and at J to 4 bases, leaving 5 bases not matched to a gene. This CDR3 has 14 amino acids. Germline V gives CDR1 MDHEN, CDR2 SYDVKM. For the CDR3, the DNA is TGTGCCAGCAGTACCCGGACAGGTTACAATGAGCAGTTCTTC. It yields the protein CASSTRTGYNEQFF.

Here the CDR3 DNA reads TGTGCCAGCAGCCCCCAGACTGTCGCCAATGAGCAGTTCTTC. Translating gives CASSPQTVANEQFF. J is TRBJ2-1 and V is TRBV7-2; D gene unclear. The CDR3 has 14 amino acids. Trimming left V 5 bases short and J 6 bases short, with 14 bases between. Germline CDR1 SGHTA, CDR2 FQGNSA.

This chain joins TRBV7-2 and TRBJ2-4, with a weak D call TRBD1 (5 bases). CDR3 length equals 14 residues. V lost 1 base and J 9 bases, leaving 13 bases between the germline ends. Germline V gene data show CDR1 as SGHTA and CDR2 as FQGNSA. The CDR3 loop reads CASSLGTSHGIQYF. In nucleotides, the CDR3 is TGTGCCAGCAGCTTAGGGACATCACACGGCATTCAGTACTTC.

V and J are TRBV7-9 and TRBJ2-7; D not certain. V shed 2 bases and J shed 0 bases, with 8 bases lying between them. In germline, CDR1 is SEHNR, CDR2 FQNEAQ (reference sequence). The CDR3 is made up of 14 amino acids. Written as DNA, the CDR3 is TGTGCCAGCAGCTTACGGGCTAGCTCCTACGAGCAGTACTTC. The encoded protein is CASSLRASSYEQYF.

This clone was counted a single time. This chain links TRBV19 with TRBJ1-3; D gene uncertain. This CDR3 contains 16 residues. The V and J ends lost 3 bases and 4 bases respectively, with 16 bases between them. Germline V CDR1 and CDR2: LNHDA, SQIVND (reference sequence). For the CDR3, the DNA is TGTGCCAGTAGTATTAGCTTCCTGGGTTCCGGAAACACCATATATTTT. It specifies CASSISFLGSGNTIYF.

The genes are TRBV12-5 and TRBJ2-3; TRBD2 matches 9 bases. The J segment lost 4 bases and the V segment lost 1 base, leaving 9 bases of the junction unmatched. Germline values: CDR1 LGHNT, CDR2 FRNRAP. The CDR3 covers 17 residues. In DNA form, the CDR3 reads TGTGCTAGTGGTTTGGCCTATTTAGCGGGAGCTCCAGATACGCAGTATTTT. This translates into CASGLAYLAGAPDTQYF.

The chain combines TRBV4-3 with TRBJ1-1; D possibly corresponds to TRBD1 (5 bases). The CDR3 has 15 amino acids. The germline CDR1 and CDR2 sequences are LGHNA and YSLEER. V shed 1 base and J shed 7 bases, with 16 bases lying between them. The chain's CDR3 is CASSQVTWGNREAFF. The CDR3 coding sequence is TGCGCCAGCAGCCAAGTAACTTGGGGGAATCGTGAAGCTTTCTTT.

This chain links TRBV13 with TRBJ2-7; D may be TRBD1 or TRBD2 (7 bases each). The CDR3 is made up of 14 amino acids. Trimming pared 5 bases from V and 0 bases from J, leaving 11 bases between. From germline, CDR1 is PRHDT and CDR2 FYEKMQ (reference sequence). CDR3 in amino acids: CASSERDSSYEQYF. Here the CDR3 DNA reads TGTGCCAGCAGCGAGCGGGACAGCTCCTACGAGCAGTACTTC.

The V gene is TRBV24-1, the J gene TRBJ2-6, with 10 bases aligning to TRBD1. Germline lookup yields CDR1 KGHDR and CDR2 SFDVKD. There are 16 residues in the CDR3. V lost 9 bases to trimming and J lost 0 bases; unmatched junction nucleotides: 4. The CDR3 DNA is TGTGCCACCGGGGACAGGGGACACTCTGGGGCCAACGTCCTGACTTTC. Residues: CATGDRGHSGANVLTF.

The chain couples TRBV5-1 to TRBJ2-7; D might be TRBD2 (6 bases). CDR3 length: 16 residues. Trimming stripped 4 bases from V and 4 bases from J, with 21 bases between. Germline values: CDR1 SGHRS, CDR2 YFSETQ. The CDR3 sequence: CASSAGGATIMYEQYF. For the CDR3, the DNA is TGCGCCAGCAGCGCGGGCGGGGCGACCATCATGTACGAGCAGTACTTC.

The chain combines TRBV4-3 with TRBJ1-2; D uncertain. The germline V gene has CDR1 LGHNA and CDR2 YSLEER. The CDR3 totals 17 residues. V shed 3 bases and J shed 3 bases, with 20 bases lying between them. CDR3 residues: CASSQRLGIYGDYGYTF. The CDR3 nucleotides read TGCGCCAGCAGCCAGAGACTTGGGATTTATGGCGACTATGGCTACACCTTC.

The genes are TRBV7-2 and TRBJ2-1; D is unclear. CDR1 and CDR2 from the germline V gene are SGHTA and FQGNSA. V lost 7 bases and J lost 0, with 7 bases in between. The CDR3 extends over 13 amino acids. CDR3 residues: CASKPSSYNEQFF. Here the CDR3 DNA reads TGTGCCAGCAAGCCCTCCTCCTACAATGAGCAGTTCTTC.

This chain joins TRBV28 and TRBJ2-7; TRBD2 is a possible D gene (5 bases). Per germline, CDR1 MDHEN and CDR2 SYDVKM. V was trimmed by 2 bases and J by 2 bases, leaving 13 bases between them. This CDR3 contains 15 residues. The CDR3 DNA is TGTGCCAGCAGTTTAGGGAGCTACACAACCTACGAGCAGTACTTC. Translated, it gives CASSLGSYTTYEQYF.

V is TRBV5-1 and J is TRBJ2-5; 8 bases agree with TRBD1. The CDR3 extends over 16 amino acids. J gave up 1 base and V 2 bases, and 7 bases lay outside the gene matches. Germline V CDR1 and CDR2: SGHRS, YFSETQ. As DNA, the CDR3 is TGCGCCAGCAGCTTTGCGACAGGGGCCCTCCAAGAGACCCAGTACTTC. Translating gives CASSFATGALQETQYF.

This chain joins TRBV2 and TRBJ1-5, with D maybe TRBD1 (5 bases). The V gene's germline CDR1 is SNHLY and CDR2 FYNNEI. V was trimmed by 6 bases and J by 2 bases, leaving 8 bases between them. The CDR3 runs to 13 residues. CDR3 region: CASRRGGNQPQHF. The CDR3 region has the DNA TGTGCCAGCAGAAGGGGTGGCAATCAGCCCCAGCATTTT.

A single count supports this clone. This chain links TRBV6-5 with TRBJ2-3, with 8 bases fitting TRBD1. Germline lookup yields CDR1 MNHEY and CDR2 SVGAGI. The length of the CDR3 is 15 residues. The ends lost 6 bases at V and 2 bases at J; junction bases unmatched: 7. CDR3 in DNA: TGTGCCAGCAGCCTCGGGACAGGATACACAGATACGCAGTATTTT. It codes for CASSLGTGYTDTQYF.

J is TRBJ1-2 and V is TRBV30; D unclear. The germline V and J ends were trimmed by 3 bases and 7 bases, with 15 bases remaining between them. The germline gives CDR1 GTSNPN, CDR2 SVGIG (reference sequence). The CDR3 runs to 13 residues. The CDR3 loop is CAWRRVGSGGYTF. DNA for the CDR3: TGTGCCTGGAGGAGGGTTGGCTCAGGTGGCTACACCTTC. Together with reference TRBV30 and TRBJ1-2, the CDR3 gives the full variable domain: SQTIHQWPATLVQPVGSPLSLECTVEGTSNPNLYWYRQAAGRGLQLLFYSVGIGQISSEVPQNLSASRPQDRQFILSSKKLLLSDSGFYLCAWRRVGSGGYTFGSGTRLTVV.

V and J are TRBV29-1 and TRBJ1-3; no clear D. The V and J ends lost 4 bases and 4 bases respectively, with 14 bases between them. The CDR3 has 14 residues. CDR1 and CDR2 (germline): SQVTM, ANQGSEA. For the CDR3, the DNA is TGCAGCGTTGTTAGTTGGGAAGCGGGAAACACCATATATTTT. This translates into CSVVSWEAGNTIYF.

The chain carries TRBV19 and TRBJ2-7; 9 positions match TRBD1. The CDR3 extends over 14 amino acids. V gave up 5 bases and J gave up 1 base; unmatched junction bases: 3. Germline CDR1 is LNHDA and CDR2 is SQIVND (reference sequence). The chain's CDR3 is CASSYGQGSYEQYF. Here the CDR3 DNA reads TGTGCCAGTAGTTACGGACAGGGGTCCTACGAGCAGTACTTC. The variable domain in full, with the rest retrieved from reference TRBV19 and TRBJ2-7, is DGGITQSPKYLFRKEGQNVTLSCEQNLNHDAMYWYRQDPGQGLRLIYYSQIVNDFQKGDIAEGYSVSREKKESFPLTVTSAQKNPTAFYLCASSYGQGSYEQYFGPGTRLTVT.

The chain uses TRBV9 and TRBJ2-3, with D perhaps matching TRBD1 (6 bases). This CDR3 has 15 residues. The V and J ends lost 4 bases and 6 bases respectively, with 18 bases between them. Germline V gene data show CDR1 as SGDLS and CDR2 as YYNGEE. DNA of the CDR3: TGTGCCAGCAGCCCGGACAGCCTCGACTTGGATACGCAGTATTTT. As protein: CASSPDSLDLDTQYF.